In this sample, the clone carrying this T cell receptor beta chain turned up once. This sample was included in a study of shared clonotypes between healthy human individuals. The donor cohort consisted entirely of Caucasian adults residing in Nashville, Tennessee. This CDR3 is built from 12 residues. Between the trimmed V and J ends, which lost 5 bases and 7 bases, there was a span of 9 bases. Germline V gene sequence: CDR1 SGHTA, CDR2 FQGNSA. Per the authors' pipeline: ImmunoSEQ yielded junction-only sequences lacking quality scores, so filtering differed. The method was immunoSEQ multiplex PCR; TCRdb's version includes in-frame clones alone and lacks a portion of them. V, J and clone size reflect that table, while D and trimming were determined from the DNA. The sample consists of 330,000 or so clones, around 70% of them appearing once.

V is TRBV7-2 and J is TRBJ2-4, with D possibly being TRBD2 (5 bases). Sequencing input: memory CD4+ T cells sorted from blood. Documented subset: CD45RA-negative fraction. This sequence originates from a man aged 30-40 years in good health. The CDR3 DNA is TGTGCCAGCAGCCTCCAGCGGAACATTCAGTACTTC. This gives the protein CASSLQRNIQYF.